The clone carrying this TCR beta chain was counted many times. Its antigen is still unknown. One entry per CDR3 protein results from TCRdb running MiXCR on the reads. The table records 150,000 or so distinct CDR3 sequences, around 20% of them present only once. This sample stems from a study of T cell repertoires in cytomegalovirus infection. V was shortened by 5 bases and J by 10 bases, with 26 bases between the two germline ends. The germline gives CDR1 SEHNR, CDR2 FQNEAQ (reference sequence). The CDR3 totals 16 residues. Study-wide results and caveats: The ex vivo response showed dominance by HLA-C-restricted CMV-specific TCR beta clonotypes.

This chain joins TRBV7-9 and TRBJ1-1; a weak D match, TRBD1 (5 bases). The sequence derives from a human donor in good health (CMV status not recorded). Some clones in this sample may be carry-over from other donors' samples. Sequencing used PBMCs. This chain's CDR3 is CASSASFTGGDSGAFF. CDR3 bases: TGTGCCAGCAGCGCCAGTTTTACCGGGGGAGACTCGGGAGCTTTCTTT.